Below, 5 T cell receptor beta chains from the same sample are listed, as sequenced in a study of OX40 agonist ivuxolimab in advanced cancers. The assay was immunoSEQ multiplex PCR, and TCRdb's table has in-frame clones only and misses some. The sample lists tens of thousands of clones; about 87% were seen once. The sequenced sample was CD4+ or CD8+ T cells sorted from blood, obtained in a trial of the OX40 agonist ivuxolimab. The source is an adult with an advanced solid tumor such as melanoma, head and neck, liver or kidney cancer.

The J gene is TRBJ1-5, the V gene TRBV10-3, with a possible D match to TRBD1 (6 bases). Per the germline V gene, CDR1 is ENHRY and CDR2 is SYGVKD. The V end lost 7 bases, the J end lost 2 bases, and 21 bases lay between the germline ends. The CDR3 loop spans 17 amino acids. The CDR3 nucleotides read TGTGCCATCACCCAAGGGGGGGCTAGGCACGGCAATCAGCCCCAGCATTTT. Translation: CAITQGGARHGNQPQHF.

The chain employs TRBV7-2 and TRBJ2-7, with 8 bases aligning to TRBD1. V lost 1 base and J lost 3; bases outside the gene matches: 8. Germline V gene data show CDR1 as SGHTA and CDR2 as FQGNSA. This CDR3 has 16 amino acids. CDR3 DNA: TGTGCCAGCAGCTTAGACCTTGGGACAGGTAGCTACGAGCAGTACTTC. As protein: CASSLDLGTGSYEQYF. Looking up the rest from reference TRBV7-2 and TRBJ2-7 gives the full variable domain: GAGVSQSPSNKVTEKGKDVELRCDPISGHTALYWYRQSLGQGLEFLIYFQGNSAPDKSGLPSDRFSAERTGGSVSTLTIQRTQQEDSAVYLCASSLDLGTGSYEQYFGPGTRLTVT.

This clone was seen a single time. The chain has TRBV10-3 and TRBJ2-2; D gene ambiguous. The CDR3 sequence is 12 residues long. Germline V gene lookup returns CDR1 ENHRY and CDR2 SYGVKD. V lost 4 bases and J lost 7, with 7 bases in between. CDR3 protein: CAISVGNGELFF. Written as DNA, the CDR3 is TGTGCCATCAGTGTGGGTAACGGGGAGCTGTTTTTT.

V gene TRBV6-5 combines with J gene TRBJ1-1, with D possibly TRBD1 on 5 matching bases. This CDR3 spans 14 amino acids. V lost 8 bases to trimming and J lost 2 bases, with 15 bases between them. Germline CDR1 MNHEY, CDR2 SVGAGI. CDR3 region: CASGIETVNTEAFF. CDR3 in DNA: TGTGCCAGCGGGATCGAGACAGTTAACACTGAAGCTTTCTTT.

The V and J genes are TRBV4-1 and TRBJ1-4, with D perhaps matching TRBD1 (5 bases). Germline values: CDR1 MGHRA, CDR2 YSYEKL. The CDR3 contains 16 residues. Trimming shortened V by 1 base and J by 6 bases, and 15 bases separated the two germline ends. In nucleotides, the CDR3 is TGCGCCAGCAGCCAAGGAAGCAGGGCGCGCGATGAAAAACTGTTTTTT. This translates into CASSQGSRARDEKLFF.